Here is one T cell receptor beta chain with its context. With 1 base removed from V and 2 bases from J, the gap between germline ends came to 9 bases. The germline V gene encodes CDR1 SGHVS and CDR2 FQNEAQ. CDR3 size: 14 residues. In the authors' workflow: Using reference gene primer amplification, nucleated cell counts were estimated. Produced via immunoSEQ multiplex PCR; TCRdb's table is partial and in-frame only. The DNA gave D and trimming, while V, J and clone size come from that table. The table includes 200,000 to 250,000 clones, around 87% detected once. This sample is part of a study of blood T cell repertoires in COVID-19. Across 24 US areas, participants ranged in age from about 18 to 100 years. Cohorts were assigned according to the clinical history that participants reported.

Specimen: PBMCs or T cells enriched from blood (not recorded which). The chain recombines TRBV7-8 with TRBJ2-7, with D perhaps TRBD2 (5 bases). The TCR was taken from a woman in her late teens or twenties in a cohort exposed to, infected with or recovered from COVID-19 (not recorded which). CDR3 sequence reads: CASSLGPGAYEQYF. CDR3 nucleotides: TGTGCCAGCAGCTTAGGACCCGGGGCCTACGAGCAGTACTTC.